These T cell receptor beta chains were read from a single sample in a study of blood T cell repertoires in COVID-19. Measured with immunoSEQ multiplex PCR; TCRdb has only the in-frame clones, and not every one. This table holds 200,000 or so clones, 84% found once. The sample comprised peripheral blood. These receptors were collected from a human donor in a cohort sampled during active COVID-19. The CDR3 runs from the conserved cysteine through the conserved F or W.

v_call: TRBV20-1; j_call: TRBJ1-5; cdr3_aa: CSASGQINQPQHF
v_call: TRBV28; j_call: TRBJ2-5; cdr3_aa: CASRTGGSRGETQYF
v_call: TRBV6-4; j_call: TRBJ2-1; cdr3_aa: CASSEGAGYNEQFF
v_call: TRBV27; j_call: TRBJ1-5; cdr3_aa: CASRTGQQPQHF
v_call: TRBV10-2; j_call: TRBJ1-5; cdr3_aa: CASSLGGGRNQPQHF
v_call: TRBV4-1; j_call: TRBJ2-1; cdr3_aa: CASSQATAINEQFF
v_call: TRBV11-2; j_call: TRBJ2-2; cdr3_aa: CASSLVWGSGATGELFF
v_call: TRBV4-1; j_call: TRBJ2-7; cdr3_aa: CASSVRDRDTSYEQYF
v_call: TRBV28; j_call: TRBJ2-1; cdr3_aa: CASSLRSVTSGSRDEQFF
v_call: TRBV13; j_call: TRBJ2-7; cdr3_aa: CASSPGLAGGFGGSYEQYF
v_call: TRBV30; j_call: TRBJ2-2; cdr3_aa: CAWILAGGTGELFF
v_call: TRBV28; j_call: TRBJ2-3; cdr3_aa: CASSLLPGQSSDTQYF
v_call: TRBV27; j_call: TRBJ2-2; cdr3_aa: CASSLSLAGESSGTGELFF
v_call: TRBV6-2/TRBV6-3; j_call: TRBJ2-5; cdr3_aa: CASSSNLRDRVHQETQYF
v_call: TRBV28; j_call: TRBJ2-4; cdr3_aa: CASSIGTSGVAKNIQYF
v_call: TRBV11-3; j_call: TRBJ2-5; cdr3_aa: CASSFDGGQETQYF
v_call: TRBV19; j_call: TRBJ2-1; cdr3_aa: CATSGSTSYNEQFF
v_call: TRBV2; j_call: TRBJ1-4; cdr3_aa: CASRDRSEKLFF
v_call: TRBV6-6; j_call: TRBJ2-3; cdr3_aa: CASSLDRGRYTDTQYF
v_call: TRBV20-1; j_call: TRBJ1-5; cdr3_aa: CSASVAGMWQPQHF
v_call: TRBV27; j_call: TRBJ2-3; cdr3_aa: CASRPTSLGTTQYF
v_call: TRBV5-1; j_call: TRBJ2-1; cdr3_aa: CASSNPGLAGGNEQFF
v_call: TRBV10-1; j_call: TRBJ1-1; cdr3_aa: CASRDWDSENTEAFF
v_call: TRBV11-2; j_call: TRBJ2-5; cdr3_aa: CASTPAGRPETQYF
v_call: TRBV11-2; j_call: TRBJ1-4; cdr3_aa: CASSLAWVGGEKLFF
v_call: TRBV9; j_call: TRBJ1-2; cdr3_aa: CASSASRDITNYGYTF
v_call: TRBV27; j_call: TRBJ2-7; cdr3_aa: CASSPSGQASYEQYF
v_call: TRBV7-9; j_call: TRBJ1-1; cdr3_aa: CASRMEGTEAFF
v_call: TRBV5-1; j_call: TRBJ2-7; cdr3_aa: CASSPGQGEVHEQYF
v_call: TRBV5-6; j_call: TRBJ2-7; cdr3_aa: CASSIGQRFGEQYF
v_call: TRBV23-1; j_call: TRBJ1-2; cdr3_aa: CASSTGQSGYTF
v_call: TRBV11-2; j_call: TRBJ1-1; cdr3_aa: CASSLGQGDIGAFF
v_call: TRBV28; j_call: TRBJ1-2; cdr3_aa: CASLRTDYGYTF
v_call: TRBV5-5; j_call: TRBJ2-3; cdr3_aa: CASSTRGTPTDTQYF
v_call: TRBV7-7; j_call: TRBJ2-7; cdr3_aa: CASSPGTSGYEQYF
v_call: TRBV28; j_call: TRBJ2-7; cdr3_aa: CASRASWASGGEQYF
v_call: TRBV10-1; j_call: TRBJ2-2; cdr3_aa: CASSEGTSGSAGELFF
v_call: TRBV19; j_call: TRBJ2-1; cdr3_aa: CASRFRELRGEQFF
v_call: TRBV19; j_call: TRBJ1-1; cdr3_aa: CASSSQGWMNTEAFF
v_call: TRBV12-3/TRBV12-4; j_call: TRBJ2-3; cdr3_aa: CASSPSTDTQYF
v_call: TRBV5-6; j_call: TRBJ2-3; cdr3_aa: CASSVSSTDTQYF
v_call: TRBV2; j_call: TRBJ1-5; cdr3_aa: CASSRTGNQPQHF
v_call: TRBV3-1/TRBV3-2; j_call: TRBJ2-3; cdr3_aa: CASSQVTSGSVTDTQYF
v_call: TRBV4-1; j_call: TRBJ2-2; cdr3_aa: CASSLDRGTGELFF
v_call: TRBV29-1; j_call: TRBJ2-7; cdr3_aa: CSVGAGFYEQYF
v_call: TRBV7-8; j_call: TRBJ1-5; cdr3_aa: CASSLGGGQNQPQHF
v_call: TRBV28; j_call: TRBJ2-1; cdr3_aa: CASSSGSSYNEQFF
v_call: TRBV24-1; j_call: TRBJ1-2; cdr3_aa: CATSPRQGSYGYTF
v_call: TRBV7-9; j_call: TRBJ2-1; cdr3_aa: CAAEGGLDNEQFF
v_call: TRBV27; j_call: TRBJ2-1; cdr3_aa: CASRGGASEQFF
v_call: TRBV7-8; j_call: TRBJ2-2; cdr3_aa: CASSQRLAGQNTGELFF
v_call: TRBV12-3/TRBV12-4; j_call: TRBJ2-7; cdr3_aa: CASSFERVYEQYF
v_call: TRBV4-1; j_call: TRBJ2-1; cdr3_aa: CASSQERFTDSYNEQFF